Given below is one T cell receptor (beta chain) in context. This specimen belongs to a study of T cell changes during pregnancy in multiple sclerosis. Trimming pared 5 bases from V and 3 bases from J, leaving 8 bases between. Germline-derived CDR1 and CDR2 are SNHLY and FYNNEI. This CDR3 comprises 12 residues. The table came from immunoSEQ multiplex PCR; TCRdb's copy has only in-frame clones and leaves some out. The profile shows under 85,000 clones, 91% of them singletons. V gene TRBV2 combines with J gene TRBJ2-7; perhaps TRBD1 as D (6 bases). The sequence derives from a female donor in good health, enrolled as a control in a pregnancy study. The specimen comprised CD4+ T cells from peripheral blood mononuclear cells, sampled in the third trimester of pregnancy. CDR3 amino acids: CASSQDSYEQYF. In nucleotides, the CDR3 is TGTGCCAGCAGTCAGGACAGCTACGAGCAGTACTTC.